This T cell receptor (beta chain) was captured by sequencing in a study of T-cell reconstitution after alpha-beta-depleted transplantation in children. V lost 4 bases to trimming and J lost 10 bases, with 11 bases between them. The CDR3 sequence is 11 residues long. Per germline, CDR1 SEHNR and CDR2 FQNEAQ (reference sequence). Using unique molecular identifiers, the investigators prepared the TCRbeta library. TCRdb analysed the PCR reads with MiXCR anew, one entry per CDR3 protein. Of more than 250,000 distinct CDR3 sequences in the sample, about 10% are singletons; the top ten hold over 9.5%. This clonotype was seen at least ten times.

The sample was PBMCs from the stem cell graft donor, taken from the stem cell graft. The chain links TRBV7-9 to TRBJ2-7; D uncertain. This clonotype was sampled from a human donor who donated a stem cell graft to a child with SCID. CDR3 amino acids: CASSSGPLQYF. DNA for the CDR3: TGTGCCAGCAGCTCCGGACCGTTACAGTACTTC. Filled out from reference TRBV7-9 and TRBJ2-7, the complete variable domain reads DTGVSQNPRHKITKRGQNVTFRCDPISEHNRLYWYRQTLGQGPEFLTYFQNEAQLEKSRLLSDRFSAERPKGSFSTLEIQRTEQGDSAMYLCASSSGPLQYFGPGTRLTVT.